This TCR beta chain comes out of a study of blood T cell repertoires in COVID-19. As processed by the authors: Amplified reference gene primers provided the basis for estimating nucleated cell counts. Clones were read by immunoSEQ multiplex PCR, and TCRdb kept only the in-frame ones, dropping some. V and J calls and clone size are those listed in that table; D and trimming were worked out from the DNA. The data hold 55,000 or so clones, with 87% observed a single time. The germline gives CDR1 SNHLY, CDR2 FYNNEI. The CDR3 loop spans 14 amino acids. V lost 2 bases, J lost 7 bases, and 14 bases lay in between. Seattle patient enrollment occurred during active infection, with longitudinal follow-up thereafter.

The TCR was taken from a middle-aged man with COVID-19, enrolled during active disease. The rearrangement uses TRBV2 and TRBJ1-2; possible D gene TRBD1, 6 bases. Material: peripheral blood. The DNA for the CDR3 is TGTGCCAGCAGTGAACTGGGCCAGGGGTTTGGCTACACCTTC. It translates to CASSELGQGFGYTF.